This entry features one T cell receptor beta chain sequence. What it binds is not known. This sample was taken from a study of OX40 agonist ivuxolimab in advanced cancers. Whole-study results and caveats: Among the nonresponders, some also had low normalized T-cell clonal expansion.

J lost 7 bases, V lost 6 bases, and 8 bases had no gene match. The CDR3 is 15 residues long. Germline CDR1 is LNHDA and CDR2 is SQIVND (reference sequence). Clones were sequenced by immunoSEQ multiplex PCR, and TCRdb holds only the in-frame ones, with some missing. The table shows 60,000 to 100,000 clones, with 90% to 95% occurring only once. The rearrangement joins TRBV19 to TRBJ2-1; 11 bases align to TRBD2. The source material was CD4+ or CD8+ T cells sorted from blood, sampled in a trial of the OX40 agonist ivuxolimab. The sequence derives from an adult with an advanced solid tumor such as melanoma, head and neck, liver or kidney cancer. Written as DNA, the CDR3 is TGTGCCAGTAGCTGGCTAGCGGGGGGAGGGAATGAGCAGTTCTTC. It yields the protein CASSWLAGGGNEQFF. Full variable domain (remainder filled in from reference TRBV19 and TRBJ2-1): DGGITQSPKYLFRKEGQNVTLSCEQNLNHDAMYWYRQDPGQGLRLIYYSQIVNDFQKGDIAEGYSVSREKKESFPLTVTSAQKNPTAFYLCASSWLAGGGNEQFFGPGTRLTVL.